The entry that follows covers one T cell receptor beta chain sequence. The CDR3 sequence is 16 residues long. V shed 1 base and J shed 0 bases, with 12 bases lying between them. Per the germline V gene, CDR1 is SGHTA and CDR2 is FQGNSA. The data stem from a study of blood T cell repertoires in COVID-19. This table comes from immunoSEQ multiplex PCR, and its TCRdb copy is limited to in-frame clones, with some not included. This sample carries a few hundred thousand clones, over 75% of them seen once, and the ten largest clones take over 2.5%. The V gene is TRBV7-2, the J gene TRBJ1-2, with D perhaps TRBD1 (5 bases). Sequenced sample: PBMCs or T cells enriched from blood (not recorded which). This clonotype was sampled from a woman aged 40 to 50 who had been exposed to COVID-19. The CDR3 DNA sequence: TGTGCCAGCAGCTTAGGGCAGGGAATAGCTAACTATGGCTACACCTTC. Encoded protein: CASSLGQGIANYGYTF.